Below, 7 T cell receptor beta chains from the same sample are listed, as sequenced in a study of T cell repertoires in cytomegalovirus infection. TCRdb re-called the reads with MiXCR, one entry per CDR3 protein. Of 570,000 or so distinct CDR3 sequences in the sample, 35% to 50% were seen once. These receptors have no known antigen. The source was cultured PBMCs, collected from culture after CMV antigen stimulation. The receptors here all came from a human donor in good health (CMV status not recorded). Some clones in this sample may be carry-over from other donors' samples.

In DNA, the CDR3 is TGTGCCAGCAGCTCCCTCCCCCGGGACAGGGCAAACTATGGCTACACCTTC. Encoded protein: CASSSLPRDRANYGYTF. The chain has TRBV5-4 and TRBJ1-2, with 9 bases matching TRBD1. V was pared by 3 bases and J by 2 bases, with 11 bases of the junction left unmatched. The CDR3 has 17 residues. Germline V lookup: CDR1 SGHNT, CDR2 YYREEE (reference sequence). Together with reference TRBV5-4 and TRBJ1-2, the CDR3 gives the full variable domain: ETGVTQSPTHLIKTRGQQVTLRCSSQSGHNTVSWYQQALGQGPQFIFQYYREEENGRGNFPPRFSGLQFPNYSSELNVNALELDDSALYLCASSSLPRDRANYGYTFGSGTRLTVV.

This clonotype was observed many times. The CDR3 here is CASSPSRGYEKLFF. CDR3 coding DNA: TGTGCCAGCAGCCCTTCCAGGGGGTATGAAAAACTGTTTTTT. This chain connects TRBV7-2 to TRBJ1-4; TRBD1 matches 7 bases. This CDR3 has 14 residues. Germline V lookup: CDR1 SGHTA, CDR2 FQGNSA. The V and J ends lost 5 bases and 6 bases, in that order; junction bases with no gene match: 6. Complete variable domain (other parts from reference TRBV7-2 and TRBJ1-4): GAGVSQSPSNKVTEKGKDVELRCDPISGHTALYWYRQSLGQGLEFLIYFQGNSAPDKSGLPSDRFSAERTGGSVSTLTIQRTQQEDSAVYLCASSPSRGYEKLFFGSGTQLSVL.

The V gene is TRBV7-2, the J gene TRBJ1-2; perhaps TRBD1 as D (6 bases). Germline V gives CDR1 SGHTA, CDR2 FQGNSA. Trimming left V 4 bases short and J 8 bases short, with 20 bases between. The CDR3 has 15 residues. The CDR3 DNA follows: TGTGCCAGCAGCTCATTTCAGGGGAACTCCCGGGGCTACACCTTC. It yields the protein CASSSFQGNSRGYTF.

V usage is TRBV27 and J usage is TRBJ1-2; TRBD1 matches 8 bases. Trimming removed 1 base from V and 2 bases from J; junction bases left unmatched: 3. The CDR3 has 15 amino acids. CDR1 is MNHEY and CDR2 is SMNVEV in the germline V gene (reference sequence). The CDR3 reads CASSLWQGANYGYTF. Here the CDR3 DNA reads TGTGCCAGCAGTTTATGGCAGGGGGCGAACTATGGCTACACCTTC.

The chain has TRBV6-5 and TRBJ2-7; 9 nucleotides align to TRBD2. Germline loops: CDR1 MNHEY, CDR2 SVGAGI. CDR3 length equals 16 residues. V trimming: 0 bases; J trimming: 0 bases; junction bases outside the gene matches: 3. The CDR3: CASSYSPSGISYEQYF. The CDR3 DNA is TGTGCCAGCAGTTACTCGCCTAGCGGGATCTCCTACGAGCAGTACTTC.

Written as DNA, the CDR3 is TGCAGTGCTAGTTCAGGGACTAGCCGGGATGAGCAGTTCTTC. Translated, it gives CSASSGTSRDEQFF. The chain recombines TRBV20-1 with TRBJ2-1, with TRBD2 identical over 9 bases. The CDR3 is 14 residues long. V shed 3 bases, J shed 8 bases, and the junction held 8 bases outside the gene matches. The germline gives CDR1 DFQATT, CDR2 SNEGSKA (reference sequence).

The J gene is TRBJ2-2, the V gene TRBV7-2; D unclear. In germline, CDR1 is SGHTA, CDR2 FQGNSA. This CDR3 region has 14 residues. V was trimmed by 0 bases and J by 5 bases, leaving 7 bases between them. The CDR3 DNA sequence: TGTGCCAGCAGCTTAGCATTGGGAACCGGGGAGCTGTTTTTT. Protein: CASSLALGTGELFF.